Presented here are 28 T cell receptor beta chains from one specimen sequenced in a study of metastatic and nonmetastatic thyroid tumors. No patient had received any treatment before thyroid surgery. TCRdb reanalyzed the PCR reads with MiXCR. The table shows roughly 12,000 clones, with 20% to 25% occurring only once. Sequenced material: adjacent normal tissue. The origin of the receptors is a female donor with papillary thyroid cancer or a benign thyroid nodule (not recorded which). Some clones in this sample may be carry-over from other donors' samples.

This clone was seen a handful of times. V gene TRBV3-1 combines with J gene TRBJ1-1; D is unclear. CDR1 and CDR2 from the germline V gene are LGHDT and YNNKEL (reference sequence). The CDR3 is made up of 12 amino acids. V shed 1 base and J shed 12 bases, with 12 bases lying between them. The CDR3 nucleotides read TGTGCCAGCAGCCAAGCTCTCGAAAAAACTTTCTTT. It translates to CASSQALEKTFF.

This clone is large. CDR3: CASSSGQDYEQYF. In DNA form, the CDR3 reads TGTGCCAGCAGTTCGGGACAGGACTACGAGCAGTACTTC. The chain uses TRBV6-1 and TRBJ2-7, with 8 bases lining up with TRBD1. Trimming cost V 5 bases and J 3 bases; bases outside gene matches: 3. Germline CDR1 is MNHNS and CDR2 is SASEGT. The CDR3 loop spans 13 amino acids.

This chain joins TRBV20-1 and TRBJ2-4; perhaps TRBD1 as D (6 bases). The CDR3 contains 15 residues. V was clipped by 6 bases and J by 3 bases, with 18 bases between them. Per germline, CDR1 DFQATT and CDR2 SNEGSKA (reference sequence). The chain's CDR3 is CSAGILRDIKNIQYF. CDR3 bases: TGCAGTGCCGGAATTCTCCGGGACATCAAAAACATTCAGTACTTC.

This clone is categorized as medium-sized (0.01 to 0.1%). V gene TRBV24-1 combines with J gene TRBJ1-2; no reliable D call. This CDR3 contains 13 residues. From germline, CDR1 is KGHDR and CDR2 SFDVKD. Deletions cut 5 bases from V and 8 bases from J, with 14 bases between. This chain's CDR3 is CATSADTMEGYTF. The CDR3 nucleotides are TGTGCCACCAGTGCTGATACCATGGAAGGCTACACCTTC.

The chain joins TRBV20-1 to TRBJ2-7; 13 bases map to TRBD2. Germline V CDR1 and CDR2: DFQATT, SNEGSKA (reference sequence). Losses at the gene ends were 5 bases for V and 4 bases for J; bases not matched to a gene: 8. CDR3 size: 15 residues. Here the CDR3 reads CSAPRTSGRVYEQYF. As DNA, the CDR3 is TGCAGTGCTCCCCGGACTAGCGGGAGAGTTTACGAGCAGTACTTC.

This clone has ten or more counts. The V call is TRBV9, the J call TRBJ1-1; 9 nucleotides line up with TRBD1. Germline CDR1 is SGDLS and CDR2 is YYNGEE. Trimming cost V 2 bases and J 0 bases; bases outside gene matches: 8. The CDR3 is 17 amino acids. DNA for the CDR3: TGTGCCAGCAGCGTCCCGGGACAGGGCGATGTGAACACTGAAGCTTTCTTT. Its protein product is CASSVPGQGDVNTEAFF.

In the case of this clone: The junction and the germline gene differ at one end; a read error may be behind it. The chain recombines TRBV24-1 with TRBJ2-2; D may be TRBD1 (6 bases). Looked up from germline, CDR1 is KGHDR and CDR2 is SFDVKD. The CDR3 length is 14 residues. CDR3 in amino acids: CATRVQGRHLGAVF. Written as DNA, the CDR3 is TGTGCCACCAGAGTACAGGGAAGACACCTTGGAGCTGTTTTT.

This clone came up once. The gene calls are TRBV7-9 and TRBJ2-1, with D possibly matching TRBD2 (5 bases). Trimming pared 1 base from V and 8 bases from J, leaving 12 bases between. The CDR3 contains 14 residues. The germline V gene encodes CDR1 SEHNR and CDR2 FQNEAQ (reference sequence). The CDR3 reads CASSLELAIYEQFF. As DNA, the CDR3 is TGTGCCAGCAGCTTAGAGCTAGCTATCTATGAGCAGTTCTTC.

This clone was seen ten or more times. The genes are TRBV5-6 and TRBJ1-6, with D perhaps TRBD1 (6 bases). The CDR3 is made up of 15 amino acids. The germline V and J ends were trimmed by 1 base and 2 bases, with 7 bases remaining between them. The germline V gene has CDR1 SGHDT and CDR2 YYEEEE. CDR3 protein: CASSLRGTYNSPLHF. The CDR3 DNA is TGTGCCAGCAGCTTGAGGGGGACCTATAATTCACCCCTCCACTTT.

This clone was counted ten times or more. The rearrangement links TRBV5-1 to TRBJ2-5; D is unresolved. Trimming stripped 0 bases from V and 5 bases from J, with 11 bases between. The length of the CDR3 is 14 residues. Germline CDR1 and CDR2: SGHRS and YFSETQ. The CDR3 DNA follows: TGCGCCAGCAGCTTGGGCCTACACGGGGAGACCCAGTACTTC. It translates to CASSLGLHGETQYF.

At least ten counts were recorded for this clone. Written as DNA, the CDR3 is TGTGCCAGCAGCTTGGGCGGGGGGGCCCACAATGAGCAGTTCTTC. The encoded protein is CASSLGGGAHNEQFF. The rearrangement joins TRBV7-8 to TRBJ2-1; 9 bases align to TRBD2. The V gene end was trimmed by 3 bases and the J gene end by 5 bases; junction bases not matched to a gene: 5. This CDR3 is 15 amino acids long. From germline, CDR1 is SGHVS and CDR2 FQNEAQ. Looking up the rest from reference TRBV7-8 and TRBJ2-1 gives the full variable domain: GAGVSQSPRYKVAKRGQDVALRCDPISGHVSLFWYQQALGQGPEFLTYFQNEAQLDKSGLPSDRFFAERPEGSVSTLKIQRTQQEDSAVYLCASSLGGGAHNEQFFGPGTRLTVL.

The DNA for the CDR3 is TGCGCCAGCAGCTTGGCATACGCGGGTGGTGGCACAGATACGCAGTATTTT. This codes for CASSLAYAGGGTDTQYF. The chain has TRBV5-1 and TRBJ2-3; D may be TRBD2 (5 bases). The V end lost 0 bases, the J end lost 1 base, and 15 bases lay between the germline ends. The CDR3 is 17 residues long. Germline V lookup: CDR1 SGHRS, CDR2 YFSETQ.

The rearrangement uses TRBV7-9 and TRBJ2-2; D call uncertain. V was trimmed by 1 base and J by 5 bases, leaving 5 bases between them. The germline V gene has CDR1 SEHNR and CDR2 FQNEAQ (reference sequence). The CDR3 sequence is 13 residues long. Here the CDR3 DNA reads TGTGCCAGCAGCTTAGTATGGACCGGGGAGCTGTTTTTT. Amino acid sequence: CASSLVWTGELFF. The whole variable domain, remainder taken from reference TRBV7-9 and TRBJ2-2, is DTGVSQNPRHKITKRGQNVTFRCDPISEHNRLYWYRQTLGQGPEFLTYFQNEAQLEKSRLLSDRFSAERPKGSFSTLEIQRTEQGDSAMYLCASSLVWTGELFFGEGSRLTVL.

This clone showed up just a few times. V is TRBV6-1 and J is TRBJ1-4; 8 bases are a match to TRBD1. Per germline, CDR1 MNHNS and CDR2 SASEGT. This CDR3 spans 15 amino acids. Trimming cost V 10 bases and J 7 bases; bases outside gene matches: 14. The CDR3 spells CAIRPGTGGSEKLFF. The CDR3 DNA sequence: TGTGCCATCAGGCCCGGGACAGGTGGGAGTGAAAAACTGTTTTTT.

This clone counts as medium-sized. The J gene is TRBJ2-3, the V gene TRBV12-3 or TRBV12-4; D not resolved. V dropped 6 bases and J dropped 0 bases, with 4 bases sitting between them. The CDR3 loop spans 12 amino acids. The CDR3 spells CASSASTDTQYF. The CDR3 DNA sequence: TGTGCCAGCAGCGCTAGCACAGATACGCAGTATTTT.

This clone qualifies as medium-sized (0.01 to 0.1%). Other DNA sequences in the same sample also yield this CDR3. V usage is TRBV19 and J usage is TRBJ1-5; D unclear. CDR1 LNHDA and CDR2 SQIVND come from the germline V gene (reference sequence). Trimming stripped 5 bases from V and 5 bases from J, with 7 bases between. The CDR3 is 12 amino acids. The CDR3 sequence is CASSLTDQPQHF. The CDR3 DNA follows: TGTGCCAGTAGTCTCACAGATCAGCCCCAGCATTTT.

The chain uses TRBV20-1 and TRBJ2-1; 7 bases align to TRBD1. Germline lookup yields CDR1 DFQATT and CDR2 SNEGSKA (reference sequence). The CDR3 has 15 amino acids. V trimming: 2 bases; J trimming: 0 bases; junction bases outside the gene matches: 4. CDR3 amino acids: CSARWDRSSYNEQFF. CDR3 nucleotide sequence: TGCAGTGCTAGATGGGACAGAAGCTCCTACAATGAGCAGTTCTTC.

A note on this clone: One end of the junction is discordant with germline, which a read error may explain. The chain employs TRBV20-1 and TRBJ2-2, with 8 bases matching TRBD2. This CDR3 has 16 amino acids. Germline CDR1 reads DFQATT; CDR2 reads SNEGSKA (reference sequence). The CDR3 loop reads CSARGTSRRADGELFF. In DNA, the CDR3 is TGCAGTGCTAGAGGGACTAGCCGGAGGGCCGACGGGGAGCTGTTCTTT.

This clone was detected ten times or more. The rearrangement uses TRBV7-8 and TRBJ2-3; a possible D gene is TRBD1 (5 bases). The CDR3 covers 14 residues. Germline lookup yields CDR1 SGHVS and CDR2 FQNEAQ. Trimming shortened V by 5 bases and J by 4 bases, and 13 bases separated the two germline ends. The CDR3 DNA reads TGTGCCAGCAGCCTCAGGGTGGGCCCAGATACGCAGTATTTT. Encoded protein: CASSLRVGPDTQYF.

This clone was seen a single time. An end of the junction does not agree with germline; a read error may underlie this. The J gene is TRBJ2-4, the V gene TRBV7-3; possibly TRBD1 or TRBD2 for D (5 bases each). CDR1 is SGHTA, CDR2 FQGTGA, per germline. The CDR3 is 13 residues long. The CDR3 region has the DNA TGTGCCAGCAGCTTATATCTTCGGGGCATTCAGTACTTT. Amino acids: CASSLYLRGIQYF.

Points on this clone: The junction departs from germline at one end; a sequencing error may be responsible. The CDR3 sequence is CASSLLTNVLTF. The CDR3, as DNA: TGTGCCAGCAGTTTATTAACGAACGTCCTGACCTTC. This rearrangement joins TRBV27 to TRBJ2-6; D unresolved. Germline CDR1 MNHEY, CDR2 SMNVEV (reference sequence). The CDR3 totals 12 residues.

This clone was recorded many times. The J gene is TRBJ1-4, the V gene TRBV9; D remains ambiguous. CDR1 and CDR2 (germline): SGDLS, YYNGEE. Trimming left V 2 bases short and J 1 base short, with 9 bases between. The CDR3 totals 15 residues. The CDR3 here is CASSVGMGTNEKLFF. The CDR3 DNA reads as TGTGCCAGCAGCGTGGGTATGGGAACTAATGAAAAACTGTTTTTT.

This clone is large in the sample. V usage is TRBV5-6 and J usage is TRBJ2-3, with D hard to call. CDR1 and CDR2 (germline): SGHDT, YYEEEE. The CDR3 covers 16 residues. Between the trimmed V and J ends, which lost 0 bases and 0 bases, there was a span of 11 bases. This CDR3 is CASSLALSPSTDTQYF. The DNA for the CDR3 is TGTGCCAGCAGCTTGGCCCTTTCCCCAAGCACAGATACGCAGTATTTT.

This clone was counted many times. The genes are TRBV3-1 and TRBJ2-2; 8 positions match TRBD2. The V segment lost 0 bases and the J segment 6 bases; nucleotides outside the gene matches: 18. This CDR3 has 20 residues. The germline V gene encodes CDR1 LGHDT and CDR2 YNNKEL (reference sequence). This CDR3 reads CASSQERGGAGGASSGELFF. The DNA of the CDR3 is TGTGCCAGCAGCCAAGAAAGAGGAGGGGCCGGGGGGGCTTCCTCCGGGGAGCTGTTTTTT.

By proportion, this clone is medium-sized. The gene calls are TRBV2 and TRBJ2-7; no firm D call. V dropped 7 bases and J dropped 5 bases, with 3 bases sitting between them. The CDR3 contains 9 residues. Germline V gives CDR1 SNHLY, CDR2 FYNNEI. CDR3 DNA sequence: TGTGCCAGCACCGACGAGCAGTACTTC. Residues: CASTDEQYF.

Sample share makes this clone medium-sized. J is TRBJ2-1 and V is TRBV2, with 13 bases aligning to TRBD2. V trimming: 5 bases; J trimming: 8 bases; junction bases outside the gene matches: 6. Per the germline V gene, CDR1 is SNHLY and CDR2 is FYNNEI. CDR3 size: 15 residues. The CDR3, as DNA: TGTGCCAGCAGTACCGGGACTAGCGGGATTCATGAGCAGTTCTTC. Amino acids: CASSTGTSGIHEQFF.

Ten or more counts support this clone. V and J are TRBV4-3 and TRBJ1-2; possibly TRBD1 for D (6 bases). The germline gives CDR1 LGHNA, CDR2 YSLEER. Trimming left V 0 bases short and J 2 bases short, with 13 bases between. There are 16 residues in the CDR3. The CDR3: CASSQDVGQKNYGYTF. The CDR3 region has the DNA TGCGCCAGCAGCCAAGATGTTGGACAGAAAAACTATGGCTACACCTTC.

This clone was seen many times. The chain joins TRBV6-1 to TRBJ1-1; D is perhaps TRBD1 (6 bases). V was cut by 8 bases and J by 0 bases, with 16 bases left in between. The CDR3 extends over 15 amino acids. CDR1 is MNHNS and CDR2 is SASEGT in the germline V gene. The CDR3, as DNA: TGTGCCAGCTGGCCACAGGGAGACATGAACACTGAAGCTTTCTTT. This gives the protein CASWPQGDMNTEAFF.